The TCR beta chain described here comes from a study of blood T cell repertoires in COVID-19. Study information: Both acute and convalescent COVID-19 samples were obtained from the United States, Italy and Spain. Sample material is recorded as cDNA or gDNA derived from T cells, B-cell-depleted T cells, or PBMCs.

Original processing notes: Estimates of nucleated cell counts were drawn from the amplification of reference gene primers. TCRdb's table, derived via immunoSEQ multiplex PCR, lists solely in-frame clones and lacks some. The V and J calls and clone size were taken over from that table, and D and trimming were inferred from the DNA. The sample lists over 200,000 clones; about 89% were seen once. V was cut by 1 base and J by 2 bases, with 9 bases left in between. CDR1 SGHVS and CDR2 FQNEAQ come from the germline V gene. This CDR3 spans 16 amino acids. The sequence derives from a man between 40 and 49 years old who had recovered from COVID-19. The chain has TRBV7-8 and TRBJ2-6; D perhaps matches TRBD1 (6 bases). Specimen: PBMCs or T cells enriched from blood (not recorded which). Written as DNA, the CDR3 is TGTGCCAGCAGCTTAGAAGCAGGGGCTGGGGCCAACGTCCTGACTTTC. Translated: CASSLEAGAGANVLTF.